This TCR beta chain stems from a study of T cell responses to AZD1222 COVID-19 vaccine. Broader study findings: The donor group comprised mostly white British people and more females; the analysis possibly underestimated clonal diversity.

V was trimmed by 0 bases and J by 0 bases, leaving 6 bases between them. CDR3 size: 15 residues. The germline V gene encodes CDR1 LGHNA and CDR2 YNFKEQ. Note on this clone: Its antigen remains unknown.

TCRdb keeps only in-frame clones here, not all; method: immunoSEQ multiplex PCR. The sample lists about 180,000 clones, 70% to 90% occurring once. The receptor was isolated from an adult who received the MenACWY meningococcal vaccine as a control. Sequenced here: peripheral blood, sampled 28 days after the second dose of the MenACWY control vaccine. The chain employs TRBV4-2 and TRBJ2-1; no clear D. CDR3 DNA: TGTGCCAGCAGCCAAGACCCTAACTCCTACAATGAGCAGTTCTTC. Its protein is CASSQDPNSYNEQFF.